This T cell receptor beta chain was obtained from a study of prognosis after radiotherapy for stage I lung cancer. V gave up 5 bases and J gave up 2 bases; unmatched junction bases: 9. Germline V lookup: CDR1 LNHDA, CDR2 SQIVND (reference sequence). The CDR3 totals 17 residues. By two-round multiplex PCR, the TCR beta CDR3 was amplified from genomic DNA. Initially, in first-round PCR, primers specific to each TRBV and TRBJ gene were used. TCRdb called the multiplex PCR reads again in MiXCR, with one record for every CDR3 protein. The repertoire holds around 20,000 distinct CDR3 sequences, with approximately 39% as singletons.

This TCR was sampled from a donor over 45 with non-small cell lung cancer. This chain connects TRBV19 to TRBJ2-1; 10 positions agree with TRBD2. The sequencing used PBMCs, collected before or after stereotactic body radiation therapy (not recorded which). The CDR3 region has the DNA TGTGCCAGTAGTCCGGCTAGCGGGAGTATCACCTACAATGAGCAGTTCTTC. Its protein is CASSPASGSITYNEQFF.